This passage covers 3 T cell receptor beta chains from one sample sequenced in a study of shared clonotypes between healthy human individuals. Libraries were prepared by immunoSEQ multiplex PCR; TCRdb keeps only in-frame clonotypes and omits some of them. The sample lists 2 million to 2.5 million clones, just under 95% occurring once. CD45RO-negative CD8 cells positively selected for CCR7 made up the naive population, which excluded terminally differentiated effector memory CD45RA+ cells. Sequenced sample: naive CD8+ T cells sorted from blood. The receptors derive from a man aged 18 to 29 in good health.

For this clone: The same CDR3 is also encoded by other DNA sequences in this sample. The rearrangement links TRBV4-1 to TRBJ2-2; D gene uncertain. Trimming took off 4 bases at V and 5 bases at J, with 5 bases between the two ends. The CDR3 is 12 residues long. The germline V gene has CDR1 MGHRA and CDR2 YSYEKL. The CDR3 sequence is CASSLRTGELFF. The DNA for the CDR3 is TGCGCCAGCAGCCTCAGGACCGGGGAGCTGTTTTTT.

The V and J genes are TRBV6-5 and TRBJ1-5; the match to TRBD1 covers 8 bases. There are 15 residues in the CDR3. Germline CDR1 is MNHEY and CDR2 is SVGAGI. V shed 9 bases, J shed 3 bases, and the junction held 10 bases outside the gene matches. The DNA of the CDR3 is TGTGCCAGAGAGGGACAGGTTTTATTCAATCAGCCCCAGCATTTT. Amino acid sequence: CAREGQVLFNQPQHF.

The V gene is TRBV5-5, the J gene TRBJ2-7; D might be TRBD1 (5 bases). Trimming cost V 0 bases and J 5 bases, with 15 bases left between them. Germline V lookup: CDR1 SGHKS, CDR2 YYEKEE (reference sequence). The CDR3 runs to 15 residues. The CDR3 DNA sequence: TGTGCCAGCAGCTTGGAGGGGTCCCTTGGGGACGAGCAGTACTTC. As protein: CASSLEGSLGDEQYF.